Listed below are T cell receptor beta chains from one sample, sequenced in a study of blood T cell repertoires in COVID-19. The assay was immunoSEQ multiplex PCR, and TCRdb's table has in-frame clones only and misses some. The profile shows about 110,000 clones, roughly 80% of them singletons. Input material: peripheral blood. Receptors were obtained from a man aged 70-80 years with acute or convalescent COVID-19. Both conserved end residues are part of each CDR3. The order of the fields is D gene, clone size, V gene, J gene, CDR3 DNA, CDR3 protein. The D gene is left open where the match is weak. Only some rows state a clone size, as once, few, many or a class for expanded clones.

>NA|NA|TRBV10-2|TRBJ1-5
TGCGCCAGCAGTGAGCCAACGGGGGGACTCCAGGGCTATAGCAATCAGCCCCAGCATTTT
CASSEPTGGLQGYSNQPQHF
>TRBD1|NA|TRBV6-6|TRBJ1-3
TGTGCCAGCAGTCGATCCGGGACAGGGGGCCCCTTCGCTGGAAACACCATATATTTT
CASSRSGTGGPFAGNTIYF
>TRBD1|NA|TRBV2|TRBJ1-2
TGTGCCAGCAGCGAACAGGGGTCGTATGGCTACACCTTC
CASSEQGSYGYTF
>NA|few|TRBV6-5|TRBJ2-3
TGTGCCAGCAGTCCCTTATCGGGACTCACAGATACGCAGTATTTT
CASSPLSGLTDTQYF
>TRBD1|NA|TRBV6-5|TRBJ1-1
TGTGCCAGCATACAGGACAGGGGGAACACTGAAGCTTTCTTT
CASIQDRGNTEAFF
>TRBD1|NA|TRBV19|TRBJ2-4
TGTGCCAGTAGTATCTACAGGGGGCTAGCCAAAAACATTCAGTACTTC
CASSIYRGLAKNIQYF
>NA|once|TRBV5-1|TRBJ1-5
TGCGCCAGCAGCTTGGATAGGGGGAATAATCAGCCCCAGCATTTT
CASSLDRGNNQPQHF
>NA|NA|TRBV25-1|TRBJ2-2
TGTGCCAGCAGTGCTCTCTTAGAGTCTGGGGAGCTGTTTTTT
CASSALLESGELFF
>TRBD1|NA|TRBV6-6|TRBJ1-5
TGTGCCAGCACCCCCGGGGGCAGGGGGCGCGATCAGCCCCAGCATTTT
CASTPGGRGRDQPQHF
>TRBD2|NA|TRBV19|TRBJ2-3
TGTGCCAGTAGTATAGGTTTGGTAGCGGGAGATACGCAGTATTTT
CASSIGLVAGDTQYF
>NA|NA|TRBV19|TRBJ1-4
TGTGCCAGTACTACGGACTCCTTCGTAAATGAAAAACTGTTTTTT
CASTTDSFVNEKLFF
>TRBD2|NA|TRBV6-5|TRBJ2-7
TGTGCCAGCAGTTCCGGAAAGACTAGCTTTGGCTACGAGCAGTACTTC
CASSSGKTSFGYEQYF
>TRBD2|NA|TRBV2|TRBJ2-7
TGTGCCAGCACCCTGGGGGGGTACGAGCAGTACTTC
CASTLGGYEQYF
>NA|NA|TRBV19|TRBJ1-5
TGTGCCAGTGCGGGGAGCAATCAGCCCCAGCATTTT
CASAGSNQPQHF
>NA|NA|TRBV7-8|TRBJ1-1
TGTGCCAGCAGCTGGTGGACAGCCAACACTGAAGCTTTCTTT
CASSWWTANTEAFF
>TRBD1|NA|TRBV24-1|TRBJ2-3
TGTGCCACCAGTGACCAACAGGGGTTCCGTGAAGATACGCAGTATTTT
CATSDQQGFREDTQYF
>NA|NA|TRBV2|TRBJ1-5
TGTGCCAGCAGGCGTGTTGGTCAGCCCCAGCATTTT
CASRRVGQPQHF
>TRBD2|NA|TRBV10-1|TRBJ2-1
TGCGCCAGCACCCTCCCCCTTTTACTAGCGGGAGGTGGTGATGAGCAGTTCTTC
CASTLPLLLAGGGDEQFF
>TRBD2|NA|TRBV5-1|TRBJ2-2
TGCGCCAGCAGCTATACTAGCGCCCCGGGCACCGGGGAGCTGTTTTTT
CASSYTSAPGTGELFF
>NA|once|TRBV5-1|TRBJ2-1
TGCGCCAGCAGACGTCCCGAGGCTAGCCCTAATGAGCAGTTCTTC
CASRRPEASPNEQFF
>NA|NA|TRBV2|TRBJ2-5
TGTGCCAGCAGTGAGGGGCCCTCACGGGAAGAGACCCAGTACTTC
CASSEGPSREETQYF
>TRBD1|NA|TRBV18|TRBJ1-5
TGTGCCAGCTCAGCAGACAGGGGCCCTTTTCAGCCCCAGCATTTT
CASSADRGPFQPQHF
>NA|NA|TRBV5-4|TRBJ2-7
TGTGCCAGCAGCTTGGCAAGGATGGGCGGGGAGCAGTACTTC
CASSLARMGGEQYF
>TRBD2|NA|TRBV30|TRBJ2-1
TGTGCCTGGAATCCTAGCGGGAGAGATGAGCAGTTCTTC
CAWNPSGRDEQFF
>TRBD1|NA|TRBV3-1/TRBV3-2|TRBJ2-7
TGTGCCAGCAGCCAAGTTGGGATTCAGGGGGCACCTGACGAGCAGTACTTC
CASSQVGIQGAPDEQYF
>NA|NA|TRBV5-1|TRBJ2-1
TGCGCCAGCAGCTTAAGGACAGCCTACAATGAGCAGTTCTTC
CASSLRTAYNEQFF
>NA|NA|TRBV15|TRBJ1-2
TGTGCCACCAGCAGAGATGAAGGGGCCGGCTATGGCTACACCTTC
CATSRDEGAGYGYTF
>NA|NA|TRBV28|TRBJ1-2
TGTGCCAGCAGTTCCCAGGGCCCCTCTAGTTATGGCTACACCTTC
CASSSQGPSSYGYTF
>TRBD1|NA|TRBV12-3/TRBV12-4|TRBJ1-5
TGTGCCACCAACAGGGGAGACCAGCCCCAGCATTTT
CATNRGDQPQHF
>TRBD1|NA|TRBV18|TRBJ1-1
TGTGCCAGCTCCCCTGGGACAGGGGGCCTTACCACTGAAGCTTTCTTT
CASSPGTGGLTTEAFF
>TRBD1|once|TRBV11-2|TRBJ2-5
TGTGCCAGCACCCCTGGACAGGGGGCTGGATACTGGGAGACCCAGTACTTC
CASTPGQGAGYWETQYF
>NA|NA|TRBV10-3|TRBJ2-2
TGTGCCATCAGTGAGTCACAGGCAGGAAACACCGGGGAGCTGTTTTTT
CAISESQAGNTGELFF
>TRBD1|few|TRBV27|TRBJ2-7
TGTGCCAGCAGCCGGACAGGCTCCTACGAGCAGTACTTC
CASSRTGSYEQYF
>NA|few|TRBV6-6|TRBJ1-2
TGTGCCAGCAGTTACCGAGGGGACCCTGGGAGGTATGGCTACACCTTC
CASSYRGDPGRYGYTF
>NA|NA|TRBV18|TRBJ1-5
TGTGCCAGCTCAAACAGGGTCCTTGGCAATCAGCCCCAGCATTTT
CASSNRVLGNQPQHF
>NA|NA|TRBV11-1|TRBJ1-1
TGTGCCAGCAGCAAACAGGGACTGAACACTGAAGCTTTCTTT
CASSKQGLNTEAFF
>NA|few|TRBV18|TRBJ1-1
TGTGCCAGCTCACCAACGGTTTCCACTGAAGCTTTCTTT
CASSPTVSTEAFF
>TRBD1|NA|TRBV3-1/TRBV3-2|TRBJ1-5
TGTGCCAGCAGCCGACAGGGGGCGCGACAGCCCCAGCATTTT
CASSRQGARQPQHF
>NA|NA|TRBV15|TRBJ2-1
TGTGCCACCAGCAGAGCCACTACTGCCAATGAGCAGTTCTTC
CATSRATTANEQFF
>TRBD1|once|TRBV29-1|TRBJ1-5
TGCAGCGTGACCGGGACAGAAAGCAATCAGCCCCAGCATTTT
CSVTGTESNQPQHF
>TRBD2|NA|TRBV5-1|TRBJ2-1
TGCGCCAGCAGCTTGGTGGGACTAACCTACTCCTACAATGAGCAGTTCTTC
CASSLVGLTYSYNEQFF
>NA|NA|TRBV11-2|TRBJ2-7
TGTGCCAGCAGCTACGTCGGGGGCTCCTACGAGCAGTACTTC
CASSYVGGSYEQYF
>NA|NA|TRBV7-9|TRBJ2-1
TGTGCCAGCAGCTTGTGGACGGGGGATGAGAATGAGCAGTTCTTC
CASSLWTGDENEQFF
>NA|NA|TRBV19|TRBJ1-2
TGTGCCAGTAGTGTAATACGGGGGTCGAACTATGGCTACACCTTC
CASSVIRGSNYGYTF
>TRBD1|NA|TRBV7-9|TRBJ1-3
TGTGCCAGCAGCTTCCGGGACAGGGGAAACACCATATATTTT
CASSFRDRGNTIYF
>TRBD1|once|TRBV24-1|TRBJ1-5
TGTGCCACCAGTGATTCCGGCAGGGGGAATCAGCCCCAGCATTTT
CATSDSGRGNQPQHF
>NA|NA|TRBV5-4|TRBJ1-2
TGTGCCAGCAGTACAAATTCCGAATATGGCTACACCTTC
CASSTNSEYGYTF
>NA|NA|TRBV28|TRBJ1-4
TGTGCCAGCATGGGGGGAAAACTGTTTTTT
CASMGGKLFF
>TRBD1|few|TRBV2|TRBJ1-2
TGTGCCAGCAGTTCGGGACAGGGAATTGGCTACACCTTC
CASSSGQGIGYTF
>NA|once|TRBV5-1|TRBJ1-4
TGCGCCAGCAGCTTAGGGGTTGCAACTAATGAAAAACTGTTTTTT
CASSLGVATNEKLFF
>TRBD1|NA|TRBV28|TRBJ1-6
TGTGCCTGCAAGACAGGGGAGTATAATTCACCCCTCCACTTT
CACKTGEYNSPLHF
>NA|NA|TRBV7-3|TRBJ2-6
TGTGCCAGCAGCTTAAGGCGGACTGGGGCCAACGTCCTGACTTTC
CASSLRRTGANVLTF
>NA|few|TRBV15|TRBJ1-6
TGTGCCACCCAAGCGACAGACACTAATTCACCCCTCCACTTT
CATQATDTNSPLHF
>TRBD2|once|TRBV9|TRBJ2-2
TGTGCCAGCAGCGTAGGGCTAGCGGGGGGGACCGGGGAGCTGTTTTTT
CASSVGLAGGTGELFF